The T cell receptor (beta chain) under discussion was sequenced for a study of blood T cell repertoires in COVID-19. Clones were read by immunoSEQ multiplex PCR, and TCRdb kept only the in-frame ones, dropping some. The table shows about 300,000 clones, with about 81% occurring only once. Trimming left V 0 bases short and J 2 bases short, with 7 bases between. This CDR3 has 14 residues. Germline assignment: CDR1 SGHTA and CDR2 FQGTGA. The TCR comes from a human donor with COVID-19, enrolled during active disease. The donor label of this sample is uncertain. Sample: peripheral blood. The chain carries TRBV7-3 and TRBJ1-2; weak D call: TRBD1 (6 bases). CDR3 amino acids: CASSLTGQNYGYTF. The CDR3 DNA is TGTGCCAGCAGCTTAACCGGACAGAACTATGGCTACACCTTC.